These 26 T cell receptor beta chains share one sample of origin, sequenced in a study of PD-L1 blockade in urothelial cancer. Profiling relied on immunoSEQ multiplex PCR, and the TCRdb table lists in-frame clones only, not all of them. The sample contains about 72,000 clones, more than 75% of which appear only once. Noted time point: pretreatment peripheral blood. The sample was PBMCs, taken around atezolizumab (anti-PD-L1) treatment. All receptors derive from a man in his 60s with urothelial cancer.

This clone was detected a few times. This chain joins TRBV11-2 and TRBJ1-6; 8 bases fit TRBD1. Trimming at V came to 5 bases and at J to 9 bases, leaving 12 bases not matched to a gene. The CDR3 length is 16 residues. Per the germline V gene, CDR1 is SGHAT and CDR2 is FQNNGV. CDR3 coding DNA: TGTGCCAGCAGCCCGATATCAGGGACAGGAGCTTCACCCCTCCACTTT. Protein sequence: CASSPISGTGASPLHF. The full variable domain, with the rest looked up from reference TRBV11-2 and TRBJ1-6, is EAGVAQSPRYKIIEKRQSVAFWCNPISGHATLYWYQQILGQGPKLLIQFQNNGVVDDSQLPKDRFSAERLKGVDSTLKIQPAKLEDSAVYLCASSPISGTGASPLHFGNGTRLTVT.

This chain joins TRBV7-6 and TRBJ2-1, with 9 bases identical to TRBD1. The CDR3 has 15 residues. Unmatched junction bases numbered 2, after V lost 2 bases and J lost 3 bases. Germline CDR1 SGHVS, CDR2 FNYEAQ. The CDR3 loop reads CASSLPGQGYNEQFF. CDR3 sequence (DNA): TGTGCCAGCAGCTTACCGGGACAGGGCTACAATGAGCAGTTCTTC. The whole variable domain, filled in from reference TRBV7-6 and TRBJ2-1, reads GAGVSQSPRYKVTKRGQDVALRCDPISGHVSLYWYRQALGQGPEFLTYFNYEAQQDKSGLPNDRFSAERPEGSISTLTIQRTEQRDSAMYRCASSLPGQGYNEQFFGPGTRLTVL.

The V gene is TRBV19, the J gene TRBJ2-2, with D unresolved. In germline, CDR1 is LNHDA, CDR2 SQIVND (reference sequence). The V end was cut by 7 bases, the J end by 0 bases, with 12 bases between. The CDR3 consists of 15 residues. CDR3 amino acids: CASTNSQTNTGELFF. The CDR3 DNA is TGTGCCAGTACTAACAGCCAAACGAACACCGGGGAGCTGTTTTTT.

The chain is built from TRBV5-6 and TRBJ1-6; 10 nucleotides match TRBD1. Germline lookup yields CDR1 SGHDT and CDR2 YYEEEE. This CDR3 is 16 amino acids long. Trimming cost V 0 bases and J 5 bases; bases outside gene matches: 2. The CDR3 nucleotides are TGTGCCAGCAGCTTGGGGACAGGGGGTAATAATTCACCCCTCCACTTT. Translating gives CASSLGTGGNNSPLHF.

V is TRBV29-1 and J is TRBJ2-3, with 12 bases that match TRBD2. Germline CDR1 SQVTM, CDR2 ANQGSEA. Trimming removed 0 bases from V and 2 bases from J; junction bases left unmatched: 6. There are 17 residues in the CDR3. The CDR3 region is CSVEDLPSGGDTDTQYF. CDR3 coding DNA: TGCAGCGTTGAAGATCTTCCTAGCGGGGGGGACACAGATACGCAGTATTTT.

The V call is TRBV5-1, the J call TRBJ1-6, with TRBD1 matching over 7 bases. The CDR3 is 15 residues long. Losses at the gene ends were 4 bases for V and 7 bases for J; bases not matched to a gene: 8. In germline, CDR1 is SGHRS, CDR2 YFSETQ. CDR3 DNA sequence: TGCGCCAGCAGCCTCAGGACAGGAGGGAATTCACCCCTCCACTTT. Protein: CASSLRTGGNSPLHF.

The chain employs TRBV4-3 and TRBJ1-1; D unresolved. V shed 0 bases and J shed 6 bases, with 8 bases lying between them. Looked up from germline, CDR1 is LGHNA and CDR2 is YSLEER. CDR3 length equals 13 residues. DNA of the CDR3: TGCGCCAGCAGCCAAGAACTCCCGGCTGAAGCTTTCTTT. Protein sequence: CASSQELPAEAFF.

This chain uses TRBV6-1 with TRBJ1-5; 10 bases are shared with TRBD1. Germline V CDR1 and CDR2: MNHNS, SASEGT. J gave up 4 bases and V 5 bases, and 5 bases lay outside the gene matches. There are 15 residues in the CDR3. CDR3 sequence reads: CASSRTGGWNQPQHF. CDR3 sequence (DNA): TGTGCCAGCAGTCGGACAGGGGGGTGGAATCAGCCCCAGCATTTT.

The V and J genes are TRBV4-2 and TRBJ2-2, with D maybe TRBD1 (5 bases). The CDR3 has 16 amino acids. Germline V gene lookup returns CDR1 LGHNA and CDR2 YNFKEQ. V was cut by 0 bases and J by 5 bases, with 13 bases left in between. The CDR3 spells CASSQDWQGRTGELFF. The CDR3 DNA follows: TGTGCCAGCAGCCAAGATTGGCAGGGTCGGACCGGGGAGCTGTTTTTT.

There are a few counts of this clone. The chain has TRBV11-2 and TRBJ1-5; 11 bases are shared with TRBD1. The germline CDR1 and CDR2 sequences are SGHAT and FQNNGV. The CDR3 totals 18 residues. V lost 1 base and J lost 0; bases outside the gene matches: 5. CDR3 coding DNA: TGTGCCAGCAGCTTAGGGGACAGGGGGAGAAATAGCAATCAGCCCCAGCATTTT. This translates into CASSLGDRGRNSNQPQHF. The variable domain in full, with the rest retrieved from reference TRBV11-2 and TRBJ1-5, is EAGVAQSPRYKIIEKRQSVAFWCNPISGHATLYWYQQILGQGPKLLIQFQNNGVVDDSQLPKDRFSAERLKGVDSTLKIQPAKLEDSAVYLCASSLGDRGRNSNQPQHFGDGTRLSIL.

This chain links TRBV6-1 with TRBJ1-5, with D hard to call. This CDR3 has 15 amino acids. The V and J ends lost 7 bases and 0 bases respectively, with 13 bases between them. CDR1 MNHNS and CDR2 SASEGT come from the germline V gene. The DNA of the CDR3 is TGTGCCAGCACTCGGGAAATTAATAGCAATCAGCCCCAGCATTTT. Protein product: CASTREINSNQPQHF.

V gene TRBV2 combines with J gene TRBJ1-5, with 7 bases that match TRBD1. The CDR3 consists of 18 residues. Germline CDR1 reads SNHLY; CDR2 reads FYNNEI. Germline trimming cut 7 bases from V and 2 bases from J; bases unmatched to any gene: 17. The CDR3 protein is CASTTEGDLDRRNQPQHF. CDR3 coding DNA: TGTGCCAGCACCACAGAGGGGGACCTGGACAGGCGCAATCAGCCCCAGCATTTT.

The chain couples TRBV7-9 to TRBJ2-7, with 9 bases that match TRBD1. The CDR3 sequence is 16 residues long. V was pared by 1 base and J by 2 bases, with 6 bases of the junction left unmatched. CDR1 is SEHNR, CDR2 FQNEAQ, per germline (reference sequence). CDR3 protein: CASSLVLTGGTYEQYF. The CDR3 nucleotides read TGTGCCAGCAGCTTAGTTTTGACAGGGGGGACCTACGAGCAGTACTTC.

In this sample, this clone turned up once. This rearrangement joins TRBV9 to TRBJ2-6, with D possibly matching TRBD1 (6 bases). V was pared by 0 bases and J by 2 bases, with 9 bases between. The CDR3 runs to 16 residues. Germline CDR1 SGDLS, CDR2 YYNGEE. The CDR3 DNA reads TGTGCCAGCAGCGTAGACTCAGGGGCTGGGGCCAACGTCCTGACTTTC. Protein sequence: CASSVDSGAGANVLTF.

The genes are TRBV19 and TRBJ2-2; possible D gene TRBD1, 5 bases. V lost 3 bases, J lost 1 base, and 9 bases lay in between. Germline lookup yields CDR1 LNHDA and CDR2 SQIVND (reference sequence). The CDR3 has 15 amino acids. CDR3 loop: CASSISRENTGELFF. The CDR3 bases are TGTGCCAGTAGTATTTCCAGGGAGAACACCGGGGAGCTGTTTTTT.

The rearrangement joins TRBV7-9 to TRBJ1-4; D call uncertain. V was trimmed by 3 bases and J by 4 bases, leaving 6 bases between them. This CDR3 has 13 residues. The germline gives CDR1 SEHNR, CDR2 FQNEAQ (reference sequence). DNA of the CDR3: TGTGCCAGCAGCTTTGCGGGTAATGAAAAACTGTTTTTT. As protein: CASSFAGNEKLFF.

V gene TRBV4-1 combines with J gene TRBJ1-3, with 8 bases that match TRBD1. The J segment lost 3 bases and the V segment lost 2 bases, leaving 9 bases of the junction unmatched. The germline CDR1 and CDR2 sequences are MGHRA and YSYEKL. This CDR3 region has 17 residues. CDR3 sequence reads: CASSQPTGGRFGNTIYF. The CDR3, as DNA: TGCGCCAGCAGCCAACCAACAGGGGGACGGTTTGGAAACACCATATATTTT.

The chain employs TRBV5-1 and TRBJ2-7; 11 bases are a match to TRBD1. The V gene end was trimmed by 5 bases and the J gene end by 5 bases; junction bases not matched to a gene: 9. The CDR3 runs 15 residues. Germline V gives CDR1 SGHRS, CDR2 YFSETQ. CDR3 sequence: CASRSAGTGGDEQYF. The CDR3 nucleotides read TGCGCCAGCAGGTCAGCCGGGACAGGGGGTGACGAGCAGTACTTC.

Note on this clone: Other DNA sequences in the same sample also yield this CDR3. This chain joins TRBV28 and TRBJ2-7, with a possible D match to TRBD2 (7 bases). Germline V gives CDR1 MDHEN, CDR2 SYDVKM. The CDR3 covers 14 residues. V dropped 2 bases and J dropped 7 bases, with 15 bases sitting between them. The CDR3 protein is CASSLRGGLYEQYF. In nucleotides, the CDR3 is TGTGCCAGCAGTTTAAGGGGGGGCCTCTATGAGCAGTACTTC.

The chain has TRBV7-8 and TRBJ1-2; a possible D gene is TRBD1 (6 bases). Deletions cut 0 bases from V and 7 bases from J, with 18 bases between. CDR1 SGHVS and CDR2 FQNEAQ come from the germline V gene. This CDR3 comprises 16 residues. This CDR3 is CASSLASGWGQFGYTF. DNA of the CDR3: TGTGCCAGCAGCTTAGCCTCGGGATGGGGGCAATTTGGCTACACCTTC.

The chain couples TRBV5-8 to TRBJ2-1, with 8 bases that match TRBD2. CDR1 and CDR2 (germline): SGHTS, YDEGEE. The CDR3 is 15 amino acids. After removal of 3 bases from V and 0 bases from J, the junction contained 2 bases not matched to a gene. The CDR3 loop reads CASSSGGSSYNEQFF. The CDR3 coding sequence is TGTGCCAGCAGCTCGGGGGGGAGCTCCTACAATGAGCAGTTCTTC.

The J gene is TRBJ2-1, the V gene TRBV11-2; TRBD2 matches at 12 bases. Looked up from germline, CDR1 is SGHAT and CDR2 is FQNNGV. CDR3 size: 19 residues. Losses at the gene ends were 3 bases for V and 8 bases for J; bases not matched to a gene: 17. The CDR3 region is CASSFRGRLAGGPLHEQFF. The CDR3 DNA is TGTGCCAGCAGCTTCAGGGGTCGGCTAGCGGGGGGGCCTTTACATGAGCAGTTCTTC.

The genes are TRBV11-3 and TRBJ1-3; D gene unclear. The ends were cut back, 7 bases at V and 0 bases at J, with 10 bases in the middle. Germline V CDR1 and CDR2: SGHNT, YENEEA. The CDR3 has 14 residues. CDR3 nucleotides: TGTGCCAGCACCTCGGGGAGCTCTGGAAACACCATATATTTT. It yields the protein CASTSGSSGNTIYF. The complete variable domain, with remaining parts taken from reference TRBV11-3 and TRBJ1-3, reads EAGVVQSPRYKIIEKKQPVAFWCNPISGHNTLYWYLQNLGQGPELLIRYENEEAVDDSQLPKDRFSAERLKGVDSTLKIQPAELGDSAVYLCASTSGSSGNTIYFGEGSWLTVV.

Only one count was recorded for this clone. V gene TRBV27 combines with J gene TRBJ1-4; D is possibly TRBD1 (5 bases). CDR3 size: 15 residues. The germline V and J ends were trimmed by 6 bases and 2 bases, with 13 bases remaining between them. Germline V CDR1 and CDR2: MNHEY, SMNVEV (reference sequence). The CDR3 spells CASSPLGGTNEKLFF. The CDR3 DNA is TGTGCCAGCAGCCCCCTGGGGGGTACTAATGAAAAACTGTTTTTT. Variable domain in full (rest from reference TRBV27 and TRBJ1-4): EAQVTQNPRYLITVTGKKLTVTCSQNMNHEYMSWYRQDPGLGLRQIYYSMNVEVTDKGDVPEGYKVSRKEKRNFPLILESPSPNQTSLYFCASSPLGGTNEKLFFGSGTQLSVL.

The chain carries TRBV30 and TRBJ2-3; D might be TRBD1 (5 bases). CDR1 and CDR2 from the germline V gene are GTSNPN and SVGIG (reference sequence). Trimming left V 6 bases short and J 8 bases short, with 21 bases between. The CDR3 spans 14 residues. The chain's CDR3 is CACYAPAGQGTQYF. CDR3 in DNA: TGTGCCTGCTACGCCCCCGCAGGGCAGGGTACGCAGTATTTT.

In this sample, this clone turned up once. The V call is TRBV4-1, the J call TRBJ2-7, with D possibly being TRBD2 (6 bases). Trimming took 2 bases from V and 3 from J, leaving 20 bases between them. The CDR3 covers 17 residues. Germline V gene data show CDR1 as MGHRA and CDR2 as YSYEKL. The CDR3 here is CASSQNPGTSRGYEQYF. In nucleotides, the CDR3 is TGCGCCAGCAGCCAAAACCCCGGGACTTCCCGTGGCTACGAGCAGTACTTC.